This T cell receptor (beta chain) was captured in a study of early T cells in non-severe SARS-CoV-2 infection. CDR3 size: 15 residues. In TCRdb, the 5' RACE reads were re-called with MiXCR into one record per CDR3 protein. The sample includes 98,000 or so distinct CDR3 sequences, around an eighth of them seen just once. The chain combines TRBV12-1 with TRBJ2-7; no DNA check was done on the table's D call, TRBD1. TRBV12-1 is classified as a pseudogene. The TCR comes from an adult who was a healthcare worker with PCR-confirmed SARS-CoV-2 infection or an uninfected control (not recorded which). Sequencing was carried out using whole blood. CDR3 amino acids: CASSFMPGLPDEQYF. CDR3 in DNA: TGTGCCAGCAGCTTTATGCCCGGTCTTCCCGACGAGCAGTACTTC.